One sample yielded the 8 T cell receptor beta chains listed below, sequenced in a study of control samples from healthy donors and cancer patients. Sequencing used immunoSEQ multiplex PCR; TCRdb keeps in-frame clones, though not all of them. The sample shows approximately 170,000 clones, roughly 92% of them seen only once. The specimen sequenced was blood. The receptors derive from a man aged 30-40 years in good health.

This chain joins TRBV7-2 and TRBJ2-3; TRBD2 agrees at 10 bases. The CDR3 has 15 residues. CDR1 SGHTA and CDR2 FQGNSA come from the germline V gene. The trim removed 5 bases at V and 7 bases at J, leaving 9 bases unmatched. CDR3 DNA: TGTGCCAGCAGCCCATTAAGCGGGAGGGGTCATACGCAGTATTTT. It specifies CASSPLSGRGHTQYF.

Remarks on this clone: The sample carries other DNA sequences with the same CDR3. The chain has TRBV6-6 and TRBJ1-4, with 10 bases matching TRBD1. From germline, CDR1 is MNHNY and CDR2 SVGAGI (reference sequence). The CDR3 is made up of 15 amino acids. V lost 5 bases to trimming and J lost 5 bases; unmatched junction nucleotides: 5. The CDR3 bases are TGTGCCAGCAGTAGAGGGGGACAGGGGAATGAAAAACTGTTTTTT. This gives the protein CASSRGGQGNEKLFF.

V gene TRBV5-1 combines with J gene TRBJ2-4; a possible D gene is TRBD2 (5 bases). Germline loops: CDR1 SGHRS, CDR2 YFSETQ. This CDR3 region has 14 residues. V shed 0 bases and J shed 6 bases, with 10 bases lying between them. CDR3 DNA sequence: TGCGCCAGCAGCTTGGATATCGGAGGAAACATTCAGTACTTC. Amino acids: CASSLDIGGNIQYF.

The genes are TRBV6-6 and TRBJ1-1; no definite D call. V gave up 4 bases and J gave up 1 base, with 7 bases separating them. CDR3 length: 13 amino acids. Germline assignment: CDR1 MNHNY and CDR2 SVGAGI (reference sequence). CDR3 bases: TGTGCCAGCAGTTTCTCCCAGAACACTGAAGCTTTCTTT. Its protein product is CASSFSQNTEAFF.

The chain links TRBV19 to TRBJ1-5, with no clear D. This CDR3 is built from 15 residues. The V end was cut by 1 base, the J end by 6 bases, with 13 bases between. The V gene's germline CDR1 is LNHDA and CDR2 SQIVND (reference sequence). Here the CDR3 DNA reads TGTGCCAGTAGTATAGCGACGGGGATCTTTCAGCCCCAGCATTTT. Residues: CASSIATGIFQPQHF.

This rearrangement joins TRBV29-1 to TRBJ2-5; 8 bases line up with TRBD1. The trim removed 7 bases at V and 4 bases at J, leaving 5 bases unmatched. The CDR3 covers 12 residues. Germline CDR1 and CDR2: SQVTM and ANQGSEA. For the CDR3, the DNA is TGCAGCGAATTACAGGGGGGAGAGACCCAGTACTTC. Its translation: CSELQGGETQYF.

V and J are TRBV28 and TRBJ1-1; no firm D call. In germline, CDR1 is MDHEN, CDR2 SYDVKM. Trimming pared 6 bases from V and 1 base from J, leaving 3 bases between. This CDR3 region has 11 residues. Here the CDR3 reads CASSRNTEAFF. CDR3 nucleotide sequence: TGTGCCAGCAGCCGGAACACTGAAGCTTTCTTT.

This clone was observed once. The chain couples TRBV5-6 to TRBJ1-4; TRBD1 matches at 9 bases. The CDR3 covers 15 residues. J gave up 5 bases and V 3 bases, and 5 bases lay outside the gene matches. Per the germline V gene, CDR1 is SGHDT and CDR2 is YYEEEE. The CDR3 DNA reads TGTGCCAGCAGCTCTACCGGGACAGGGAATGAAAAACTGTTTTTT. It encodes CASSSTGTGNEKLFF.